The rows below give T cell receptor beta chains drawn from one sample of a study of T-cell reconstitution after alpha-beta-depleted transplantation in children. TCRdb reprocessed the PCR reads via MiXCR and lists one record per CDR3 protein. Counted here are roughly 350,000 distinct CDR3 sequences, about a tenth occurring once; the ten biggest clones make up approximately 2.3%. This material consisted of PBMCs from the stem cell graft donor, taken from the stem cell graft. Receptors were obtained from a human donor who donated a stem cell graft to a child with acute lymphoblastic leukemia. Both conserved end residues are part of each CDR3.

TRBV4-3	TRBJ2-5	CASSAHGLEEETQYF
TRBV7-6	TRBJ2-5	CASSSRLAWETQYF
TRBV5-5	TRBJ2-3	CASSLARGRASTDTQYF
TRBV4-1	TRBJ1-1	CASSQVRGLEAFF
TRBV7-9	TRBJ2-1	CASSLPDGGIVYNEQFF
TRBV28	TRBJ2-3	CASTSQTRGRTDTQYF
TRBV29-1	TRBJ2-5	CSVGLGGLETQYF
TRBV5-1	TRBJ2-7	CASSLMTGSSSYEQYF
TRBV6-2/TRBV6-3	TRBJ2-7	CASSPMGGLHEQYF
TRBV9	TRBJ2-1	CASSPLAGLSNEQFF
TRBV24-1	TRBJ2-7	CATGTGQGAHEQYF
TRBV10-2	TRBJ2-2	CATLLREGAGELFF
TRBV7-9	TRBJ2-7	CASSYRDRGIHEQYF
TRBV29-1	TRBJ2-1	CSVEEGQVYNEQFF
TRBV6-1	TRBJ2-3	CASSEWGLAGGGEGTDTQYF
TRBV5-5	TRBJ1-1	CASSLDSVIGSEAFF
TRBV12-3/TRBV12-4	TRBJ2-7	CASSFTSSEQYF
TRBV7-8	TRBJ2-7	CASRLGQGSYEQYF
TRBV10-3	TRBJ2-2	CAVTRGTGPNTGELFF
TRBV12-3/TRBV12-4	TRBJ1-5	CASSDDRGLGQPQHF
TRBV2	TRBJ2-1	CASTGFPGYNEQFF
TRBV4-3	TRBJ2-7	CASSQTGTGVYEQYF
TRBV7-8	TRBJ2-7	CASSLDRAHEQYF
TRBV5-1	TRBJ2-7	CASSLEQGVFYEQYF
TRBV4-3	TRBJ1-1	CASSPGTDQNTEAFF
TRBV29-1	TRBJ2-1	CSVAPAPNEQFF
TRBV20-1	TRBJ1-1	CSARTGPVDGEAFF
TRBV4-3	TRBJ2-7	CASSLIPERIRYEQYF
TRBV12-3/TRBV12-4	TRBJ2-7	CASSLTWRLAGEQYF
TRBV7-2	TRBJ2-3	CASSLVLAGVTDTQYF
TRBV25-1	TRBJ2-1	CASSETVTRRNNEQFF
TRBV7-2	TRBJ2-1	CASSFRDFSSYNEQFF
TRBV11-2	TRBJ1-2	CASSWTVIGDGYTF
TRBV15	TRBJ2-7	CATSRELAGLFYEQYF
TRBV5-1	TRBJ2-5	CASSLREEETQYF
TRBV6-4	TRBJ2-5	CASSRGEGETQYF
TRBV29-1	TRBJ2-1	CSVDKGEREQFF
TRBV10-1	TRBJ2-7	CASSARGYGQYF
TRBV7-6	TRBJ2-5	CASSWGSQETQYF
TRBV7-9	TRBJ1-1	CASSQRGGPNTEAFF
TRBV2	TRBJ2-2	CASKTEASSTGELFF
TRBV28	TRBJ2-4	CASSLWSQAKNIQYF
TRBV3-1	TRBJ2-1	CASSQGGRAYLAYNEQFF
TRBV6-5	TRBJ2-2	CASSYRTGRHTGELFF
TRBV20-1	TRBJ1-1	CSASRPRNGGWTEAFF
TRBV2	TRBJ1-2	CASSEEMGRSYGYTF
TRBV5-1	TRBJ2-1	CASSMKGTSGSSYNEQFF
TRBV20-1	TRBJ1-5	CSAQVTGGRGGNQPQHF
TRBV5-1	TRBJ2-7	CASSLEGDGLYEQYF
TRBV7-9	TRBJ2-1	CASSPPAGFYNEQFF
TRBV7-9	TRBJ1-2	CASSLTGVLGGYTF
TRBV11-2	TRBJ1-6	CASSLFRGQVGSPLHF
TRBV6-5	TRBJ1-1	CASSYLGQGAGTEAFF
TRBV7-9	TRBJ1-1	CASKDMNTEAFF
TRBV6-1	TRBJ1-5	CASSTGVYQPQHF